The 11 T cell receptor beta chains reported below all come from one sample, sequenced in a study of blood T cell repertoires in COVID-19. Only in-frame clones appear in the TCRdb table, and some are missing; sequencing was by immunoSEQ multiplex PCR. Altogether a few hundred thousand clones are present, roughly 84% being singletons, with the ten largest covering around 1.5%. Sequencing was performed on peripheral blood. These receptors were collected from a woman in her thirties or forties who had recovered from COVID-19.

The V gene is TRBV7-2, the J gene TRBJ1-5; TRBD1 is a possible D gene (5 bases). This CDR3 spans 15 amino acids. V shed 5 bases and J shed 0 bases, with 11 bases lying between them. Germline V gene data show CDR1 as SGHTA and CDR2 as FQGNSA. The CDR3 DNA is TGTGCCAGCAGCATAAGGGACTCTAGCAATCAGCCCCAGCATTTT. This gives the protein CASSIRDSSNQPQHF.

The chain employs TRBV19 and TRBJ1-2; the match to TRBD1 covers 8 bases. J lost 7 bases, V lost 6 bases, and 10 bases had no gene match. Germline V gives CDR1 LNHDA, CDR2 SQIVND (reference sequence). This CDR3 is built from 14 residues. The CDR3 here is CASRLTGAGRGYTF. Here the CDR3 DNA reads TGTGCCAGTAGGTTGACAGGGGCAGGACGTGGCTACACCTTC.

V is TRBV11-3 and J is TRBJ2-7; no clear D. Trimming cost V 1 base and J 4 bases, with 5 bases left between them. CDR1 is SGHNT, CDR2 YENEEA, per germline. The CDR3 loop spans 12 amino acids. The CDR3, as DNA: TGTGCCAGCAGCTTAGGACTTTACGAGCAGTACTTC. As protein: CASSLGLYEQYF.

Written as DNA, the CDR3 is TGTGCCAGTAGTATCCAGGAGAACACCGGGGAGCTGTTTTTT. Translation: CASSIQENTGELFF. The chain joins TRBV19 to TRBJ2-2; D uncertain. V was shortened by 3 bases and J by 1 base, with 6 bases between the two germline ends. Germline CDR1 reads LNHDA; CDR2 reads SQIVND (reference sequence). This CDR3 region has 14 residues.

CDR3 sequence: CASSLQRGRQFF. Here the CDR3 DNA reads TGTGCCAGCAGCCTCCAGCGGGGGAGGCAGTTCTTC. V gene TRBV7-2 combines with J gene TRBJ2-1; TRBD2 matches 8 bases. This CDR3 contains 12 residues. The germline V gene has CDR1 SGHTA and CDR2 FQGNSA. With 5 bases clipped from V and 12 bases from J, the junction kept 6 bases outside the gene matches.

This clone was recorded once. The CDR3 loop reads CASSYLPPTEYRAYEQYF. The CDR3 nucleotides are TGCGCCAGCAGCTACCTTCCTCCTACAGAGTACAGGGCCTACGAGCAGTACTTC. This chain links TRBV5-1 with TRBJ2-7; the D gene is possibly TRBD1 (6 bases). There are 18 residues in the CDR3. Deletions cut 3 bases from V and 2 bases from J, with 24 bases between. Per germline, CDR1 SGHRS and CDR2 YFSETQ.

This clone was seen only a few times. V and J are TRBV5-1 and TRBJ2-3; D possibly corresponds to TRBD2 (5 bases). V gave up 4 bases and J gave up 2 bases, with 14 bases separating them. The V gene's germline CDR1 is SGHRS and CDR2 YFSETQ. CDR3 length: 15 amino acids. The CDR3 coding sequence is TGCGCCAGCAGCGAGCGGCAATCTGCCACAGATACGCAGTATTTT. Its translation is CASSERQSATDTQYF.

This clone appeared a few times. The rearrangement uses TRBV19 and TRBJ1-5, with D hard to call. CDR1 and CDR2 (germline): LNHDA, SQIVND (reference sequence). The V gene lost 5 bases and the J gene lost 3 bases, with 8 bases spanning the gap. CDR3 size: 13 residues. The CDR3 region is CASSARHNQPQHF. In nucleotides, the CDR3 is TGTGCCAGTAGTGCCCGACACAATCAGCCCCAGCATTTT.

This chain uses TRBV5-6 with TRBJ2-1, with 9 positions matching TRBD2. This CDR3 has 13 amino acids. Germline V gene data show CDR1 as SGHDT and CDR2 as YYEEEE. J gave up 12 bases and V 4 bases, and 8 bases lay outside the gene matches. The CDR3: CASSTGTSRSQFF. DNA of the CDR3: TGTGCCAGCAGCACCGGGACTAGCCGGTCGCAGTTCTTC. Filled out from reference TRBV5-6 and TRBJ2-1, the complete variable domain reads DAGVTQSPTHLIKTRGQQVTLRCSPKSGHDTVSWYQQALGQGPQFIFQYYEEEERQRGNFPDRFSGHQFPNYSSELNVNALLLGDSALYLCASSTGTSRSQFFGPGTRLTVL.

This chain connects TRBV28 to TRBJ2-7, with a tentative D call TRBD1 (5 bases). The CDR3 length is 15 residues. CDR1 MDHEN and CDR2 SYDVKM come from the germline V gene. Deletions cut 3 bases from V and 1 base from J, with 13 bases between. The CDR3 reads CASSLSRVGSYEQYF. The CDR3 DNA reads TGTGCCAGCAGTTTGTCCAGGGTAGGATCCTACGAGCAGTACTTC.

This chain joins TRBV5-4 and TRBJ2-3; D might be TRBD2 (6 bases). This CDR3 spans 16 amino acids. V shed 0 bases and J shed 0 bases, with 11 bases lying between them. Germline loops: CDR1 SGHNT, CDR2 YYREEE (reference sequence). The CDR3 here is CASSLGVGTSTDTQYF. CDR3 coding DNA: TGTGCCAGCAGCTTGGGGGTAGGGACTAGCACAGATACGCAGTATTTT.